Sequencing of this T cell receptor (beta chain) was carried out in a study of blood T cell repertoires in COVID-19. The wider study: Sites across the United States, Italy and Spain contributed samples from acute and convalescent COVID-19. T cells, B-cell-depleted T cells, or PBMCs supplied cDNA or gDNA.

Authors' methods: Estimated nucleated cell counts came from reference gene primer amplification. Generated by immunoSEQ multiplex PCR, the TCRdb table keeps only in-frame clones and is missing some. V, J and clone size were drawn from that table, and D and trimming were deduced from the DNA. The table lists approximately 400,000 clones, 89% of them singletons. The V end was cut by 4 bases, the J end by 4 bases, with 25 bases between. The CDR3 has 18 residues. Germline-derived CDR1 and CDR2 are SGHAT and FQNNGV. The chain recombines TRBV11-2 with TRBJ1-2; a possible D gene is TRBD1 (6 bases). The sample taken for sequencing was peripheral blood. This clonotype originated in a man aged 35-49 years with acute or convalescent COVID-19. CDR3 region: CASSSPDNTGLLSYGYTF. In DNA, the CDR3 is TGTGCCAGCAGCTCCCCGGACAATACAGGGCTCCTGAGCTATGGCTACACCTTC.